The source of this T cell receptor beta chain is a study of beta chain features in type 1 diabetes. This clone was found many times. Its antigen is not known. Isolated RNA was reverse transcribed in full, so expressed TCRB transcripts were sequenced. Profiling relied on immunoSEQ multiplex PCR, and the TCRdb table lists in-frame clones only, not all of them. The repertoire includes hundreds of thousands of clones, roughly 15% of them detected once, and 0.02% to 0.025% sits in the top ten. Findings of the study overall: Cells that show high TCR expression could be over-represented by cDNA sequencing.

Trimming left V 1 base short and J 7 bases short, with 8 bases between. The germline V gene encodes CDR1 LGHNA and CDR2 YSLEER. CDR3 length: 13 amino acids. Sequenced material: naive CD4+ T cells from blood. The chain employs TRBV4-3 and TRBJ2-4; D is possibly TRBD2 (5 bases). This sequence originates from a woman younger than 35 in good health. The CDR3 nucleotides are TGCGCCAGCAGCCAAGTGAGAGGGAACATTCAGTACTTC. Translation gives CASSQVRGNIQYF.